This T cell receptor beta chain was documented in a study of technical replicates of blood from a few donors. Libraries were prepared by immunoSEQ multiplex PCR; TCRdb keeps only in-frame clonotypes and omits some of them. In the table there are 95,000 to 100,000 clones, 96% of which are singletons. This clone was seen a single time. Germline CDR1 SGHAT, CDR2 FQNNGV. The CDR3 totals 13 residues. The V end was cut by 5 bases, the J end by 8 bases, with 14 bases between. This chain joins TRBV11-2 and TRBJ2-3; weak D call: TRBD2 (6 bases). The material sequenced was T cells isolated from PBMCs. The source is a human donor in good health. The CDR3 loop is CASSPPGVGTQYF. CDR3 nucleotides: TGTGCCAGCAGCCCCCCGGGGGTGGGTACGCAGTATTTT.